A single sample gave rise to the 12 T cell receptor beta chains below, sequenced in a study of T cell responses to AZD1222 COVID-19 vaccine. TCRdb's copy holds only in-frame clones and misses some; the assay was immunoSEQ multiplex PCR. The data hold 45,000 to 60,000 clones, with approximately 83% observed a single time. The sequences come from peripheral blood, collected on day 0 of AZD1222 vaccination. These receptors were collected from an adult in good health.

CDR3 DNA: TGTGCCAGCAGCCCTGAATTAGGTGGGGCCACTGAAGCTTTCTTT. It specifies CASSPELGGATEAFF. V gene TRBV5-6 combines with J gene TRBJ1-1; perhaps TRBD1 as D (5 bases). This CDR3 is built from 15 residues. Germline V gene sequence: CDR1 SGHDT, CDR2 YYEEEE. Trimming stripped 4 bases from V and 4 bases from J, with 17 bases between.

The chain recombines TRBV7-9 with TRBJ1-1, with D maybe TRBD1 (5 bases). The CDR3 is made up of 12 amino acids. Germline V gene sequence: CDR1 SEHNR, CDR2 FQNEAQ (reference sequence). V gave up 11 bases and J gave up 3 bases, with 13 bases separating them. In DNA form, the CDR3 reads TGTGCCTCAGAGGGGCTGGACACTGAAGCTTTCTTT. Translated: CASEGLDTEAFF.

The V call is TRBV6-5, the J call TRBJ2-4, with D possibly TRBD1 on 6 matching bases. Trimming left V 2 bases short and J 15 bases short, with 17 bases between. This CDR3 comprises 13 residues. CDR1 MNHEY and CDR2 SVGAGI come from the germline V gene. CDR3 residues: CASSYTGQNWLYF. As DNA, the CDR3 is TGTGCCAGCAGTTACACTGGACAGAACTGGCTGTACTTC.

V is TRBV5-1 and J is TRBJ1-1; D is unclear. CDR1 is SGHRS and CDR2 is YFSETQ in the germline V gene. The CDR3 sequence is 16 residues long. Trimming shortened V by 0 bases and J by 0 bases, and 12 bases separated the two germline ends. The CDR3 DNA follows: TGCGCCAGCAGCTTGGATTCAGCAGCCATGAACACTGAAGCTTTCTTT. Protein sequence: CASSLDSAAMNTEAFF.

The V call is TRBV30, the J call TRBJ1-4, with a weak D call TRBD1 (5 bases). The CDR3 is made up of 15 amino acids. Germline V gives CDR1 GTSNPN, CDR2 SVGIG (reference sequence). The V and J ends lost 0 bases and 8 bases respectively, with 16 bases between them. The CDR3: CAWSVPGFLGEKLFF. In DNA form, the CDR3 reads TGTGCCTGGAGTGTACCAGGGTTTCTGGGAGAAAAACTGTTTTTT.

The V call is TRBV7-9, the J call TRBJ1-5, with 7 bases identical to TRBD1. CDR1 is SEHNR and CDR2 is FQNEAQ in the germline V gene (reference sequence). The CDR3 extends over 14 amino acids. Unmatched junction bases numbered 5, after V lost 5 bases and J lost 4 bases. Here the CDR3 DNA reads TGTGCCAGCAGCGGTTGGGACAGTAATCAGCCCCAGCATTTT. Protein product: CASSGWDSNQPQHF.

The genes are TRBV10-3 and TRBJ1-3, with D possibly being TRBD1 (6 bases). The CDR3 has 15 amino acids. Germline values: CDR1 ENHRY, CDR2 SYGVKD. With 10 bases removed from V and 1 base from J, the gap between germline ends came to 17 bases. The chain's CDR3 is CATEGGLGSGNTIYF. The DNA of the CDR3 is TGTGCCACCGAGGGGGGATTGGGTTCTGGAAACACCATATATTTT.

This clone was counted at least ten times. V gene TRBV11-2 combines with J gene TRBJ2-7; D possibly corresponds to TRBD2 (6 bases). The CDR3 has 16 residues. Germline CDR1 reads SGHAT; CDR2 reads FQNNGV. V was trimmed by 7 bases and J by 0 bases, leaving 19 bases between them. This CDR3 is CASILGGAGSSYEQYF. In DNA form, the CDR3 reads TGTGCCAGCATCCTTGGAGGGGCAGGGAGCTCCTACGAGCAGTACTTC.

This clone was observed a handful of times. The CDR3 spells CASSKGTHTGYEQYF. CDR3 DNA sequence: TGTGCCAGCAGCAAAGGGACCCATACAGGCTACGAGCAGTACTTC. The gene calls are TRBV7-6 and TRBJ2-7, with D perhaps TRBD1 or TRBD2 (5 bases each). Trimming removed 5 bases at V and 3 bases at J, with 17 bases between. The CDR3 has 15 amino acids. The germline gives CDR1 SGHVS, CDR2 FNYEAQ.

This chain connects TRBV5-1 to TRBJ2-1; D may match TRBD1 or TRBD2 (6 bases each). Germline values: CDR1 SGHRS, CDR2 YFSETQ. With 9 bases removed from V and 4 bases from J, the gap between germline ends came to 20 bases. The CDR3 covers 15 residues. The DNA for the CDR3 is TGCGCCACGTCCTTGGGGGCTAGCGTATACAATGAGCAGTTCTTC. Protein sequence: CATSLGASVYNEQFF.

This chain uses TRBV4-3 with TRBJ1-3; D not certain. The V gene's germline CDR1 is LGHNA and CDR2 YSLEER. V was trimmed by 0 bases and J by 3 bases, leaving 9 bases between them. This CDR3 is 15 amino acids long. CDR3 protein: CASSQDLSIGNTIYF. CDR3 DNA sequence: TGCGCCAGCAGCCAAGATCTGAGCATTGGAAACACCATATATTTT.

The CDR3: CASRPGAERETQYF. CDR3 in DNA: TGTGCCAGCAGACCGGGGGCCGAACGGGAGACCCAGTACTTC. The chain links TRBV27 to TRBJ2-5, with D perhaps matching TRBD1 or TRBD2 (6 bases each). V was clipped by 6 bases and J by 5 bases, with 16 bases between them. Germline V gene data show CDR1 as MNHEY and CDR2 as SMNVEV (reference sequence). This CDR3 spans 14 amino acids.